The rows below give T cell receptor beta chains drawn from one sample of a study of cytomegalovirus exposure and HLA in healthy donors. Profiled with immunoSEQ multiplex PCR; TCRdb holds only in-frame clones, not every one. The sample has under 200,000 clones, around 75% seen once; the top ten hold just under 3%. Sequenced material: PBMCs. These receptors were obtained from a woman aged 45-59 years in good health and CMV-seropositive. Both conserved end residues are part of each CDR3. A D gene is named only where the DNA matches it firmly. Clone size appears in some rows only: once, few, many, or a class for an expanded clone.

V: TRBV5-6; J: TRBJ2-1; size: few; length: 15; D: NA; CDR3: CASRNRGSSYNEQFF; DNA: TGTGCCAGCAGGAATCGAGGGAGCTCCTACAATGAGCAGTTCTTC
V: TRBV5-1; J: TRBJ2-2; size: NA; length: 17; D: NA; CDR3: CASSFGVSSGGTGELFF; DNA: TGCGCCAGCAGCTTCGGTGTCAGCTCAGGTGGGACCGGGGAGCTGTTTTTT
V: TRBV6-1; J: TRBJ2-5; size: NA; length: 15; D: TRBD2; CDR3: CASSMGGVYQETQYF; DNA: TGTGCCAGCAGTATGGGGGGGGTTTACCAAGAGACCCAGTACTTC
V: TRBV5-4; J: TRBJ2-1; size: NA; length: 12; D: NA; CDR3: CASSPSLDEQFF; DNA: TGTGCCAGCAGCCCCAGTCTGGATGAGCAGTTCTTC
V: TRBV2; J: TRBJ1-3; size: once; length: 15; D: TRBD1; CDR3: CASEGQGLSGNTIYF; DNA: TGTGCCAGCGAAGGACAGGGGCTCTCTGGAAACACCATATATTTT
V: TRBV11-3; J: TRBJ2-3; size: NA; length: 16; D: NA; CDR3: CASSRGVASGTDTQYF; DNA: TGTGCCAGCAGCAGGGGGGTAGCTAGCGGTACAGATACGCAGTATTTT
V: TRBV27; J: TRBJ1-5; size: NA; length: 15; D: NA; CDR3: CASSVQGGRNQPQHF; DNA: TGTGCCAGCAGTGTACAGGGTGGGCGCAATCAGCCCCAGCATTTT
V: TRBV7-9; J: TRBJ2-7; size: NA; length: 15; D: TRBD1; CDR3: CASSLEDRANYEQYF; DNA: TGTGCCAGCAGCTTAGAGGACAGGGCTAACTACGAGCAGTACTTC
V: TRBV7-6; J: TRBJ2-3; size: few; length: 16; D: TRBD1; CDR3: CASSTDRGLNTDTQYF; DNA: TGTGCCAGCAGCACTGACAGGGGCCTAAACACAGATACGCAGTATTTT
V: TRBV12-5; J: TRBJ1-2; size: NA; length: 16; D: TRBD1; CDR3: CASGLTQGPTVDGYTF; DNA: TGTGCTAGTGGACTGACACAGGGGCCTACAGTTGATGGCTACACCTTC
V: TRBV6-6; J: TRBJ2-7; size: NA; length: 16; D: TRBD2; CDR3: CASSLSLKREAYEQYF; DNA: TGTGCCAGCAGTCTTTCTTTGAAGCGGGAAGCCTACGAGCAGTACTTC
V: TRBV10-3; J: TRBJ2-3; size: NA; length: 17; D: TRBD2; CDR3: CAISDRRAGGSTDTQYF; DNA: TGTGCCATCAGTGACCGGAGGGCGGGGGGCAGCACAGATACGCAGTATTTT
V: TRBV4-1; J: TRBJ1-3; size: NA; length: 17; D: NA; CDR3: CASSQEPTWASGNTIYF; DNA: TGCGCCAGCAGCCAAGAGCCTACATGGGCCTCTGGAAACACCATATATTTT
V: TRBV9; J: TRBJ1-2; size: NA; length: 14; D: NA; CDR3: CASSVELGSYGYTF; DNA: TGTGCCAGCAGCGTAGAGCTAGGCAGCTATGGCTACACCTTC
V: TRBV7-7; J: TRBJ2-5; size: NA; length: 13; D: TRBD1; CDR3: CASSRDREETQYF; DNA: TGTGCCAGCAGCCGCGACAGGGAAGAGACCCAGTACTTC
V: TRBV6-1; J: TRBJ1-2; size: NA; length: 17; D: TRBD1; CDR3: CASSELGQETFAYGYTF; DNA: TGTGCCAGCAGTGAACTGGGACAGGAGACCTTCGCCTATGGCTACACCTTC
V: TRBV29-1; J: TRBJ1-5; size: few; length: 14; D: TRBD1; CDR3: CSAATGDSNQPQHF; DNA: TGCAGCGCCGCGACAGGGGATAGCAATCAGCCCCAGCATTTT
V: TRBV6-5; J: TRBJ1-6; size: NA; length: 13; D: NA; CDR3: CASREGQFSPLHF; DNA: TGTGCCAGCAGGGAGGGTCAGTTTTCACCCCTCCACTTT
V: TRBV5-6; J: TRBJ1-6; size: NA; length: 16; D: NA; CDR3: CASSLWAGSYNSPLHF; DNA: TGTGCCAGCAGCTTGTGGGCTGGGTCCTATAATTCACCCCTCCACTTT
V: TRBV12-5; J: TRBJ2-3; size: few; length: 16; D: TRBD2; CDR3: CASGTTGTSRTDTQYF; DNA: TGTGCTAGTGGGACGACCGGGACTAGCCGCACAGATACGCAGTATTTT
V: TRBV7-8; J: TRBJ2-2; size: NA; length: 15; D: TRBD2; CDR3: CASSWLASGFGELFF; DNA: TGTGCCAGCAGCTGGTTGGCTAGCGGATTCGGGGAGCTGTTTTTT
V: TRBV10-1; J: TRBJ1-1; size: NA; length: 15; D: TRBD1; CDR3: CASSDLGQGNTEAFF; DNA: TGCGCCAGCAGCGACCTGGGACAGGGCAACACTGAAGCTTTCTTT
V: TRBV30; J: TRBJ1-1; size: few; length: 15; D: NA; CDR3: CAWSVPGQMNTEAFF; DNA: TGTGCCTGGAGTGTACCGGGACAAATGAACACTGAAGCTTTCTTT
V: TRBV10-1; J: TRBJ2-7; size: NA; length: 14; D: NA; CDR3: CASSDRGIDNEQYF; DNA: TGCGCCAGCAGTGACAGGGGAATTGACAACGAGCAGTACTTC
V: TRBV28; J: TRBJ1-3; size: NA; length: 12; D: NA; CDR3: CASSFSGNTIYF; DNA: TGTGCCAGCAGTTTTAGTGGAAACACCATATATTTT
V: TRBV28; J: TRBJ1-2; size: once; length: 14; D: TRBD1; CDR3: CASSLKSTGGGYTF; DNA: TGTGCCAGCAGTTTAAAGTCGACAGGGGGCGGCTACACCTTC
V: TRBV25-1; J: TRBJ2-6; size: NA; length: 17; D: TRBD1; CDR3: CASSEGQGRFGANVLTF; DNA: TGTGCCAGCAGTGAGGGACAGGGGAGATTTGGGGCCAACGTCCTGACTTTC
V: TRBV5-6; J: TRBJ1-2; size: NA; length: 14; D: NA; CDR3: CASSYGGNNYGYTF; DNA: TGTGCCAGCAGCTACGGAGGCAATAACTATGGCTACACCTTC
V: TRBV7-2; J: TRBJ2-3; size: NA; length: 18; D: TRBD2; CDR3: CASSLGYLSGGPTDTQYF; DNA: TGTGCCAGCAGCTTAGGATATCTGAGCGGGGGGCCCACAGATACGCAGTATTTT
V: TRBV5-6; J: TRBJ2-1; size: few; length: 13; D: TRBD2; CDR3: CASSAAGVNEQFF; DNA: TGTGCCAGCAGCGCGGCGGGGGTCAATGAGCAGTTCTTC
V: TRBV7-9; J: TRBJ1-3; size: NA; length: 13; D: NA; CDR3: CASERDSGNTIYF; DNA: TGTGCCAGCGAGAGGGATTCTGGAAACACCATATATTTT
V: TRBV18; J: TRBJ1-2; size: NA; length: 17; D: TRBD1; CDR3: CASSPLPGTGEHYGYTF; DNA: TGTGCCAGCTCACCTCTACCCGGGACAGGGGAACACTATGGCTACACCTTC
V: TRBV7-9; J: TRBJ1-4; size: NA; length: 19; D: TRBD1; CDR3: CASSSWPPGTEATNEKLFF; DNA: TGTGCCAGCAGCTCATGGCCGCCGGGGACAGAAGCAACTAATGAAAAACTGTTTTTT
V: TRBV11-2; J: TRBJ2-7; size: NA; length: 16; D: NA; CDR3: CASSVRGTVRIDEQYF; DNA: TGTGCCAGCAGCGTCCGCGGGACCGTTAGGATCGACGAGCAGTACTTC
V: TRBV7-2; J: TRBJ1-5; size: NA; length: 13; D: NA; CDR3: CASSPGWNQPQHF; DNA: TGTGCCAGCAGCCCGGGGTGGAATCAGCCCCAGCATTTT
V: TRBV6-5; J: TRBJ1-2; size: NA; length: 13; D: NA; CDR3: CASRDSTNYGYTF; DNA: TGTGCCAGCAGGGACAGCACTAACTATGGCTACACCTTC
V: TRBV18; J: TRBJ2-7; size: NA; length: 15; D: TRBD1; CDR3: CASSGTGGNPHEQYF; DNA: TGTGCCAGCTCGGGGACAGGGGGCAACCCCCACGAGCAGTACTTC
V: TRBV6-1; J: TRBJ1-1; size: few; length: 13; D: NA; CDR3: CATLLWGGTEAFF; DNA: TGTGCCACCCTTCTTTGGGGGGGCACTGAAGCTTTCTTT
V: TRBV2; J: TRBJ2-3; size: NA; length: 14; D: TRBD2; CDR3: CASCPAAGRDTQYF; DNA: TGTGCCAGCTGCCCTGCGGCCGGGAGGGATACGCAGTATTTT
V: TRBV6-6; J: TRBJ2-7; size: NA; length: 16; D: TRBD1; CDR3: CASSPGQARRFYEQYF; DNA: TGTGCCAGCAGTCCCGGACAGGCAAGAAGGTTCTACGAGCAGTACTTC
V: TRBV2; J: TRBJ2-6; size: NA; length: 14; D: NA; CDR3: CASRVVVGANVLTF; DNA: TGTGCCAGCAGAGTAGTAGTGGGGGCCAACGTCCTGACTTTC
V: TRBV9; J: TRBJ2-7; size: NA; length: 14; D: TRBD2; CDR3: CASSEGLAFYEQYF; DNA: TGTGCCAGCAGCGAGGGACTAGCCTTTTACGAGCAGTACTTC
V: TRBV7-2; J: TRBJ1-2; size: few; length: 16; D: NA; CDR3: CASSSRTGQSNYGYTF; DNA: TGTGCCAGCTCGAGTCGGACTGGACAGTCTAACTATGGCTACACCTTC
V: TRBV2; J: TRBJ2-1; size: NA; length: 15; D: TRBD1; CDR3: CASSGRDRSYNEQFF; DNA: TGTGCCAGCAGCGGCCGGGACAGGTCCTACAATGAGCAGTTCTTC
V: TRBV5-4; J: TRBJ2-7; size: NA; length: 14; D: NA; CDR3: CASSRDSGAHEQYF; DNA: TGTGCCAGCAGCAGAGACAGTGGGGCCCACGAGCAGTACTTC